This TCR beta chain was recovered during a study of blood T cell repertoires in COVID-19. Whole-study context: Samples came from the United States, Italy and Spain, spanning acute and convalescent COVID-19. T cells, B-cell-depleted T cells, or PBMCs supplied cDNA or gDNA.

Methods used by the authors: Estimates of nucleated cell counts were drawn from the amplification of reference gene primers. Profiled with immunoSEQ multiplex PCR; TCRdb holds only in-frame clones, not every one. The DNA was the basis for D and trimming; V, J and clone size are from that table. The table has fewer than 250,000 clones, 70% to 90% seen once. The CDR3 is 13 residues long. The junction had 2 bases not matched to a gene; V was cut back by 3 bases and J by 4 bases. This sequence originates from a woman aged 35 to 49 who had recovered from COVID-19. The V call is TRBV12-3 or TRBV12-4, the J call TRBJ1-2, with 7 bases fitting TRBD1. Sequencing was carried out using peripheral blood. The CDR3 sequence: CASSLDRFYGYTF. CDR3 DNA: TGTGCCAGCAGTTTGGACAGGTTCTATGGCTACACCTTC.